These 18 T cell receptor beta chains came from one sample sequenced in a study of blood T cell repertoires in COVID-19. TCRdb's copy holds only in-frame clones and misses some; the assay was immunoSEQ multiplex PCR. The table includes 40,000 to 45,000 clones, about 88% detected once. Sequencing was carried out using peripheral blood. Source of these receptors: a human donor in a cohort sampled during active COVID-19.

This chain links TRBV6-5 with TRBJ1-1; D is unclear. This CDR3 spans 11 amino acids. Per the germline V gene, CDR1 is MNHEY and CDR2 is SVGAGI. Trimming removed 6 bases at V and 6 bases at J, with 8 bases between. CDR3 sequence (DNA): TGTGCCAGCAGCAGTATCGCTGAAGCTTTCTTT. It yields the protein CASSSIAEAFF.

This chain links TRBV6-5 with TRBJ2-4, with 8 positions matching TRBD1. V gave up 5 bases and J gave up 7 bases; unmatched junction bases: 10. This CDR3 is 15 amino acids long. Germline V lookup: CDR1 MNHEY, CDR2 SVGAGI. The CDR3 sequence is CASSKTGVGMNIQYF. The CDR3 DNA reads TGTGCCAGCAGTAAGACAGGGGTCGGTATGAACATTCAGTACTTC.

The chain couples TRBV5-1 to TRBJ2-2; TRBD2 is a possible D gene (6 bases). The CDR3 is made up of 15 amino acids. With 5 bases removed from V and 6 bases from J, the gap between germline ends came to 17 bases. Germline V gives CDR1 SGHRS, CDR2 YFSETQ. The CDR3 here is CASRLSSGAPGELFF. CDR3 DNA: TGCGCCAGCAGACTAAGTAGCGGTGCCCCCGGGGAGCTGTTTTTT.

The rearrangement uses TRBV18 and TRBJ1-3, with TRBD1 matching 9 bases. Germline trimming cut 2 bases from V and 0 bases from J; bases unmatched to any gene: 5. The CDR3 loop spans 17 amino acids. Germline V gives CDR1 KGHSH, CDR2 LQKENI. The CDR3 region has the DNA TGTGCCAGCTCACCAAAGGGACAGGGCCACTCTGGAAACACCATATATTTT. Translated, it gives CASSPKGQGHSGNTIYF.

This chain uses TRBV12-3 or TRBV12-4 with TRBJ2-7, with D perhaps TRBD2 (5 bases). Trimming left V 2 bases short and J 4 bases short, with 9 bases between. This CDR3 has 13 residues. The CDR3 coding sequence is TGTGCCAGCAGTTTATCGGGATTTTACGAGCAGTACTTC. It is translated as CASSLSGFYEQYF.

The CDR3 here is CASGLGKTYEQYF. CDR3 DNA: TGTGCCAGCGGACTAGGGAAAACCTACGAGCAGTACTTC. J is TRBJ2-7 and V is TRBV6-6, with 7 positions matching TRBD2. This CDR3 has 13 residues. After removal of 8 bases from V and 2 bases from J, the junction contained 6 bases not matched to a gene. Germline assignment: CDR1 MNHNY and CDR2 SVGAGI (reference sequence).

The CDR3 reads CASTALEAVNQPQHF. The CDR3 DNA is TGTGCCAGTACCGCGTTGGAGGCAGTCAATCAGCCCCAGCATTTT. V gene TRBV19 combines with J gene TRBJ1-5; no definite D call. The CDR3 runs to 15 residues. The V gene's germline CDR1 is LNHDA and CDR2 SQIVND (reference sequence). V lost 7 bases, J lost 3 bases, and 16 bases lay in between.

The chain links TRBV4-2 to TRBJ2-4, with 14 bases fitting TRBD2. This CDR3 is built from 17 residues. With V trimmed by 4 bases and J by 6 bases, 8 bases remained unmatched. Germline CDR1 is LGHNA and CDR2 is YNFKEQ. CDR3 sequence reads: CASSRGLAGEGVNIQYF. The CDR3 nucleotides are TGTGCCAGCAGCCGGGGACTAGCGGGGGAGGGGGTAAACATTCAGTACTTC.

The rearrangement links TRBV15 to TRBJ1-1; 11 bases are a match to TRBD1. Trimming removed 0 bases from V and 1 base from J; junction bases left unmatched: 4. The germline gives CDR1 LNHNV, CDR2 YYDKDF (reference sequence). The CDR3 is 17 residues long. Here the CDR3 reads CATSRDRDRGTNTEAFF. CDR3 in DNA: TGTGCCACCAGCAGAGATCGGGACAGGGGGACGAACACTGAAGCTTTCTTT.

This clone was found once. The CDR3, as DNA: TGTGCTAGTGGGACGGGACAGGATGGCCGGGAGCTGTTTTTT. Translating it yields CASGTGQDGRELFF. The gene calls are TRBV12-5 and TRBJ2-2, with 8 bases lining up with TRBD1. The junction had 9 bases not matched to a gene; V was cut back by 6 bases and J by 9 bases. Germline V gives CDR1 LGHNT, CDR2 FRNRAP. The CDR3 consists of 14 residues.

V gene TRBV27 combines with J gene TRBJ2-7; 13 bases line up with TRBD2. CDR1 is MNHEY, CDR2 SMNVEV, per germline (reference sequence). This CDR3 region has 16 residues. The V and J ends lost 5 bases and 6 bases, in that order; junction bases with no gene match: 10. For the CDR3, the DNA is TGTGCCAGCAGTCCGCTAAAACTAGCGGGGGGGATCGAGCAGTACTTC. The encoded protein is CASSPLKLAGGIEQYF.

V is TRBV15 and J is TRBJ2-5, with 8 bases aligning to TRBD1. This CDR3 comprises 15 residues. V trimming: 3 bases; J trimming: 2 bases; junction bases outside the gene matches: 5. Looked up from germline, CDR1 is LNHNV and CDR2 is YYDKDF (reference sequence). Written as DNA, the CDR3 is TGTGCCACCAGCAGGGCAGGGACAGGTCAAGAGACCCAGTACTTC. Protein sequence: CATSRAGTGQETQYF.

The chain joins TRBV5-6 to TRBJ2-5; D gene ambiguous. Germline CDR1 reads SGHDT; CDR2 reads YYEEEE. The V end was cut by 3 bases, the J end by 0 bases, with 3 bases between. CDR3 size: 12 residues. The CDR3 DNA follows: TGTGCCAGCAGCTCGTACCAAGAGACCCAGTACTTC. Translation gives CASSSYQETQYF.

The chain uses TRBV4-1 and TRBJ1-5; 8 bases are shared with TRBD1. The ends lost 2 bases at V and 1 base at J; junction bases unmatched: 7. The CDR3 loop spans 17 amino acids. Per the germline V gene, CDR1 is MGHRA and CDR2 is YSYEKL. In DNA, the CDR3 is TGCGCCAGCAGCCAACCCAGGGGGCTGACGAGCAATCAGCCCCAGCATTTT. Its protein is CASSQPRGLTSNQPQHF.

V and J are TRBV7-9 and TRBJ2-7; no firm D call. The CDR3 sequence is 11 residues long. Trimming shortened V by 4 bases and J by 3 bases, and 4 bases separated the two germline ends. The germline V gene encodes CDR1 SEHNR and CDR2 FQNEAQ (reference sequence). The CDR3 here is CASSSNYEQYF. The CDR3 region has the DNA TGTGCCAGCAGCTCAAACTACGAGCAGTACTTC.

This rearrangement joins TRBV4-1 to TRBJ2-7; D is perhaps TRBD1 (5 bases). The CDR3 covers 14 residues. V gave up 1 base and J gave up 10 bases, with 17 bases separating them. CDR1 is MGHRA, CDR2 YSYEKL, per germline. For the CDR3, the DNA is TGCGCCAGCAGCCAAGGTGCCTCAGACAGCCACCAGTACTTC. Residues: CASSQGASDSHQYF.

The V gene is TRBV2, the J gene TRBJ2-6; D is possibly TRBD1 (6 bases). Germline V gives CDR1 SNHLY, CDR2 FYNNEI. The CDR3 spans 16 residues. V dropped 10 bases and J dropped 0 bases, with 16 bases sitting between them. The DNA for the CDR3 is TGTGCCATTACCGGGACACCCAGCTCTGGGGCCAACGTCCTGACTTTC. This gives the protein CAITGTPSSGANVLTF. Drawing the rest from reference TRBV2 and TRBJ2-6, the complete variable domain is EPEVTQTPSHQVTQMGQEVILRCVPISNHLYFYWYRQILGQKVEFLVSFYNNEISEKSEIFDDQFSVERPDGSNFTLKIRSTKLEDSAMYFCAITGTPSSGANVLTFGAGSRLTVL.

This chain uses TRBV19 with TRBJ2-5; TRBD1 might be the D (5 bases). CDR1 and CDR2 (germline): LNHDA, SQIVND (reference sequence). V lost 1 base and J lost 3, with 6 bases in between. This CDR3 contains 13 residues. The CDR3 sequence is CASSIADKETQYF. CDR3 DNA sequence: TGTGCCAGTAGTATAGCGGACAAAGAGACCCAGTACTTC.